Listed here are 24 T cell receptor beta chains from one sample, sequenced in a study of vaccination effects on CD4 cells after COVID-19. In the ViraFEST assay, antigen-specific CD4+ clonotypes were identified by expansion after peptide-pool stimulation. Cultured cells yielded isolated CD4+ T cells after about ten days. Either the mRNA-1273 or the BNT162b2 vaccine was given to participants as two doses. Libraries were prepared by immunoSEQ multiplex PCR; TCRdb keeps only in-frame clonotypes and omits some of them. The sample records over 80,000 clones, 60% to 85% being singletons. What these receptors recognize is not known. The specimen was CD4+ T cells from PBMCs cultured with HCoV-OC43 spike peptides, collected after COVID-19 vaccination. Subset here: HCoV-OC43 spike overlapping peptide pool stimulation. These receptors came from a human donor who received a COVID-19 vaccine.

The CDR3 sequence: CASSQAQNDGELFF. The CDR3 nucleotides are TGCGCCAGCAGCCAAGCGCAGAACGACGGGGAGCTGTTTTTT. This chain links TRBV4-1 with TRBJ2-2; no firm D call. The CDR3 is 14 residues long. The germline gives CDR1 MGHRA, CDR2 YSYEKL. Trimming shortened V by 1 base and J by 7 bases, and 10 bases separated the two germline ends.

The J gene is TRBJ1-2, the V gene TRBV19; D unresolved. V lost 5 bases and J lost 2, with 12 bases in between. The germline CDR1 and CDR2 sequences are LNHDA and SQIVND (reference sequence). The CDR3 is 14 residues long. The CDR3 loop reads CASSFQFRNYGYTF. In nucleotides, the CDR3 is TGTGCCAGTAGTTTTCAGTTTAGGAACTATGGCTACACCTTC.

CDR3 DNA: TGTGCCAGCAGCCTCCAGGGCTACGAGCAGTACGTC. This translates into CASSLQGYEQYV. This chain links TRBV14 with TRBJ2-7; D possibly corresponds to TRBD1 (5 bases). Trimming stripped 4 bases from V and 3 bases from J, with 7 bases between. This CDR3 is 12 amino acids long. Per the germline V gene, CDR1 is SGHDN and CDR2 is FVKESK.

The V and J genes are TRBV13 and TRBJ2-7, with TRBD1 matching 8 bases. The germline V gene has CDR1 PRHDT and CDR2 FYEKMQ (reference sequence). CDR3 length: 16 amino acids. V shed 2 bases, J shed 7 bases, and the junction held 13 bases outside the gene matches. The CDR3 here is CASSLKGRGPYREQYV. CDR3 nucleotide sequence: TGTGCCAGCAGCTTAAAAGGCAGGGGGCCGTATCGGGAGCAGTACGTC.

The chain joins TRBV28 to TRBJ1-1; D unclear. The CDR3 runs to 13 residues. Trimming cost V 6 bases and J 1 base, with 9 bases left between them. The germline V gene has CDR1 MDHEN and CDR2 SYDVKM. CDR3 nucleotide sequence: TGTGCCAGCAGCACATCTACGAACACTGAAGCTTTCTTT. This translates into CASSTSTNTEAFF.

In this sample, this clone turned up a few times. This rearrangement joins TRBV6-2 or TRBV6-3 to TRBJ2-7; TRBD2 agrees at 8 bases. With V trimmed by 6 bases and J by 1 base, 14 bases remained unmatched. From germline, CDR1 is MNHEY and CDR2 SVGEGT. This CDR3 region has 17 residues. CDR3 bases: TGTGCCAGCAGCCCACAAATAGGCGGGGGGTATTCCTACGAGCAGTACGTC. It specifies CASSPQIGGGYSYEQYV.

This rearrangement joins TRBV5-1 to TRBJ1-4; a weak D match, TRBD1 (5 bases). The CDR3 loop spans 15 amino acids. The germline CDR1 and CDR2 sequences are SGHRS and YFSETQ. The germline V and J ends were trimmed by 1 base and 4 bases, with 11 bases remaining between them. The CDR3 loop reads CASSLRTGVNEKLFF. For the CDR3, the DNA is TGCGCCAGCAGCTTGCGAACAGGAGTTAATGAAAAACTGTTTTTT.

The V call is TRBV28, the J call TRBJ1-1; D may be TRBD1 (6 bases). The V end lost 5 bases, the J end lost 1 base, and 11 bases lay between the germline ends. The CDR3 runs 14 residues. Germline CDR1 is MDHEN and CDR2 is SYDVKM. The CDR3 sequence is CASSLIGGNTEAFF. The CDR3 DNA sequence: TGTGCCAGCAGTCTCATAGGGGGGAACACTGAAGCTTTCTTT.

The rearrangement uses TRBV7-2 and TRBJ1-6, with D uncertain. CDR3 size: 14 residues. V lost 3 bases and J 0 bases, leaving 3 bases between the germline ends. The germline CDR1 and CDR2 sequences are SGHTA and FQGNSA. CDR3 amino acids: CASSLGSYNSPLHF. CDR3 coding DNA: TGTGCCAGCAGCTTGGGCTCCTATAATTCACCCCTCCACTTT. Looking up the rest from reference TRBV7-2 and TRBJ1-6 gives the full variable domain: GAGVSQSPSNKVTEKGKDVELRCDPISGHTALYWYRQSLGQGLEFLIYFQGNSAPDKSGLPSDRFSAERTGGSVSTLTIQRTQQEDSAVYLCASSLGSYNSPLHFGNGTRLTVT.

J is TRBJ2-5 and V is TRBV23-1, with 8 bases identical to TRBD1. TRBV23-1 belongs to the ORF category, with a function that is uncertain. The junction had 6 bases not matched to a gene; V was cut back by 0 bases and J by 3 bases. The CDR3 runs to 16 residues. The CDR3 protein is CASSQSSQGAKETQYF. In DNA, the CDR3 is TGCGCCAGCAGTCAATCGTCCCAGGGGGCAAAAGAGACCCAGTACTTC.

The chain employs TRBV6-4 and TRBJ1-2; D is uncertain. The length of the CDR3 is 13 residues. Deletions cut 4 bases from V and 6 bases from J, with 12 bases between. Per germline, CDR1 MRHNA and CDR2 SNTAGT. CDR3: CASSVQRPHGYTF. DNA for the CDR3: TGTGCCAGCAGTGTCCAGCGGCCTCATGGCTACACCTTC.

This chain connects TRBV9 to TRBJ1-2; D gene ambiguous. The ends were cut back, 4 bases at V and 5 bases at J, with 12 bases in the middle. This CDR3 has 13 amino acids. Germline V lookup: CDR1 SGDLS, CDR2 YYNGEE. The CDR3 coding sequence is TGTGCCAGCAGCTATACAACTGGGTATGGCTACACCTTC. Translating gives CASSYTTGYGYTF.

The gene calls are TRBV27 and TRBJ1-1; no clear D gene. The CDR3 is 12 residues long. Germline CDR1 MNHEY, CDR2 SMNVEV (reference sequence). Deletions cut 7 bases from V and 5 bases from J, with 11 bases between. The DNA of the CDR3 is TGTGCCAGCACGAGGGTATGGACTGAAGCTTTCTTT. Its protein is CASTRVWTEAFF.

The chain employs TRBV5-1 and TRBJ1-1, with D unclear. The germline CDR1 and CDR2 sequences are SGHRS and YFSETQ. This CDR3 is built from 13 residues. Trimming took 7 bases from V and 5 from J, leaving 15 bases between them. CDR3 region: CASSREGRTEAFF. The CDR3 region has the DNA TGCGCCAGCTCAAGGGAGGGTCGAACTGAAGCTTTCTTT.

The chain is built from TRBV9 and TRBJ2-3, with 10 nucleotides matching TRBD2. This CDR3 spans 19 amino acids. Germline CDR1 SGDLS, CDR2 YYNGEE. V lost 4 bases, J lost 2 bases, and 16 bases stayed unmatched. The DNA of the CDR3 is TGTGCCAGCAGCCCATCTCATAGCGGGGGGTCTTTAACCACAGATACGCAGTATTTT. Translating gives CASSPSHSGGSLTTDTQYF. Drawing the rest from reference TRBV9 and TRBJ2-3, the complete variable domain is DSGVTQTPKHLITATGQRVTLRCSPRSGDLSVYWYQQSLDQGLQFLIQYYNGEERAKGNILERFSAQQFPDLHSELNLSSLELGDSALYFCASSPSHSGGSLTTDTQYFGPGTRLTVL.

The chain combines TRBV6-2 or TRBV6-3 with TRBJ1-4; 7 bases line up with TRBD1. V lost 2 bases and J lost 16; bases outside the gene matches: 10. CDR3 length: 13 residues. Germline V gives CDR1 MNHEY, CDR2 SVGEGT. In DNA form, the CDR3 reads TGTGCCAGCAGTTACACCTGGGGGACAGCCCCGTTTTTT. It yields the protein CASSYTWGTAPFF.

This sequence joins TRBV18 and TRBJ1-1; D remains ambiguous. The V end lost 3 bases, the J end lost 4 bases, and 9 bases lay between the germline ends. This CDR3 has 13 amino acids. The germline V gene encodes CDR1 KGHSH and CDR2 LQKENI. The CDR3: CASSPQVGTEAFF. The CDR3, as DNA: TGTGCCAGCTCACCCCAGGTTGGCACTGAAGCTTTCTTT.

This clone was detected only once. As DNA, the CDR3 is TGTGCCGCGGGGGGGACAGGGGGATACTATGGCTACACCTTC. Amino acids: CAAGGTGGYYGYTF. The J gene is TRBJ1-2, the V gene TRBV27, with 11 bases aligning to TRBD1. The J segment lost 3 bases and the V segment lost 11 bases, leaving 8 bases of the junction unmatched. The CDR3 has 14 residues. In germline, CDR1 is MNHEY, CDR2 SMNVEV (reference sequence).

V gene TRBV5-1 combines with J gene TRBJ2-1; 15 bases line up with TRBD2. The CDR3 length is 17 residues. V shed 1 base, J shed 8 bases, and the junction held 7 bases outside the gene matches. Germline CDR1 and CDR2: SGHRS and YFSETQ. CDR3 protein: CASSLLGLAGGQDEQFF. The CDR3 nucleotides are TGCGCCAGCAGCTTGCTAGGACTAGCGGGGGGGCAGGATGAGCAGTTCTTC.

This clone has a handful of counts. This chain connects TRBV6-1 to TRBJ2-7; tentatively, D is TRBD1 (7 bases). V lost 3 bases to trimming and J lost 4 bases, with 13 bases between them. In germline, CDR1 is MNHNS, CDR2 SASEGT. The CDR3 covers 14 residues. CDR3 sequence: CASSESGGTYEQYV. CDR3 bases: TGTGCCAGCAGTGAGTCAGGGGGGACGTACGAGCAGTACGTC.

The rearrangement links TRBV19 to TRBJ2-2, with D hard to call. Germline loops: CDR1 LNHDA, CDR2 SQIVND (reference sequence). V was clipped by 3 bases and J by 6 bases, with 11 bases between them. The CDR3 loop spans 14 amino acids. The CDR3 DNA follows: TGTGCCAGTAGTATTCTGGTCCTCTCCGGGGAGCTGTTTTTT. Translated: CASSILVLSGELFF.

The chain is built from TRBV5-1 and TRBJ2-3; a possible D gene is TRBD2 (6 bases). Germline lookup yields CDR1 SGHRS and CDR2 YFSETQ. The CDR3 runs to 18 residues. Trimming left V 0 bases short and J 0 bases short, with 17 bases between. The DNA of the CDR3 is TGCGCCAGCAGCTTGGGCCTTGTCTCCGGGACTAGCACAGATACGCAGTATTTT. Its protein is CASSLGLVSGTSTDTQYF.

The gene calls are TRBV18 and TRBJ1-1, with 9 bases that match TRBD1. Trimming took 5 bases from V and 5 from J; bases not matched to a gene: 3. CDR3 length equals 13 residues. The germline gives CDR1 KGHSH, CDR2 LQKENI. The CDR3 nucleotides read TGTGCCAGCTCAGGACAGGGGCGTACTGAAGCTTTCTTT. Amino acids: CASSGQGRTEAFF.

This chain uses TRBV11-2 with TRBJ2-5; 8 bases line up with TRBD2. Germline assignment: CDR1 SGHAT and CDR2 FQNNGV. This CDR3 has 14 amino acids. V lost 5 bases, J lost 7 bases, and 9 bases stayed unmatched. The CDR3 DNA reads TGTGCCAGCAGCCAGAGCGGGGGCGCTGGGACCCAGTACTTC. Its protein is CASSQSGGAGTQYF.